This entry concerns a single T cell receptor beta chain. These data originate in a study of cytomegalovirus exposure and HLA in healthy donors. J gave up 8 bases and V 10 bases, and 13 bases lay outside the gene matches. The germline gives CDR1 SNHLY, CDR2 FYNNEI. The CDR3 sequence is 15 residues long. It was healthy bone marrow donors who served as donors. The study ran its PCR with 60 Vbeta and 13 Jbeta primers. Profiling relied on immunoSEQ multiplex PCR, and the TCRdb table lists in-frame clones only, not all of them. This table has 100,000 to 140,000 clones, approximately 84% appearing once. This receptor was taken from a man aged 25 to 40 in good health and CMV-seronegative. Sequenced input: PBMCs. This chain links TRBV2 with TRBJ2-1; TRBD2 matches 11 bases. CDR3 DNA sequence: TGTGCCACCCACTCGAGGCTAGCGGGAGGTTATGAGCAGTTCTTC. Translating gives CATHSRLAGGYEQFF.